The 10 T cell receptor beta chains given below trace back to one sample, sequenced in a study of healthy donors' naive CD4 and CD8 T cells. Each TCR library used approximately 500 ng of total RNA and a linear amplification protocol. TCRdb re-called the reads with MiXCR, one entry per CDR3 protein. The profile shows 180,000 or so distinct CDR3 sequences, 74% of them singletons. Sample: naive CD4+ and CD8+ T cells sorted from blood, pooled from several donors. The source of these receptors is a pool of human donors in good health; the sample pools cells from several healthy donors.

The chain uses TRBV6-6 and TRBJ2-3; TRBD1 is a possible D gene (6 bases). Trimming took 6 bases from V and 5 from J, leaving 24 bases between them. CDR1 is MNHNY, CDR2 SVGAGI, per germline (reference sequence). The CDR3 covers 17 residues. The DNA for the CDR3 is TGTGCCAGCAGCCCTGGGGGCCACCGAACCTCTGGAGATACGCAGTATTTT. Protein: CASSPGGHRTSGDTQYF.

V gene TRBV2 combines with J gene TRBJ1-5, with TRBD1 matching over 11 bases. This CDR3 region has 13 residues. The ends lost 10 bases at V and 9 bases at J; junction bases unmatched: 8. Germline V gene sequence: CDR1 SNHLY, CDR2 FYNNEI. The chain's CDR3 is CATGTGGFRPQHF. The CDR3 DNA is TGTGCCACGGGGACAGGGGGATTTCGGCCCCAGCATTTT.

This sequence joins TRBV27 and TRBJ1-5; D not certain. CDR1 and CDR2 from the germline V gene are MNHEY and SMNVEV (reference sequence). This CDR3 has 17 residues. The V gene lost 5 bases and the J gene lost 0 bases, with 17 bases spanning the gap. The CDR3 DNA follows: TGTGCCAGCAGTCCATACCCTGCGGAGCATAGCAATCAGCCCCAGCATTTT. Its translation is CASSPYPAEHSNQPQHF.

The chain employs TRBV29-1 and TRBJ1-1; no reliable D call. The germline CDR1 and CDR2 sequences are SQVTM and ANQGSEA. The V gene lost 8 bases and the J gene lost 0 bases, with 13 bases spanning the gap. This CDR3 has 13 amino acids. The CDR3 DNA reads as TGCAGCCTCACAACTTTTCTGAACACTGAAGCTTTCTTT. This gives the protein CSLTTFLNTEAFF.

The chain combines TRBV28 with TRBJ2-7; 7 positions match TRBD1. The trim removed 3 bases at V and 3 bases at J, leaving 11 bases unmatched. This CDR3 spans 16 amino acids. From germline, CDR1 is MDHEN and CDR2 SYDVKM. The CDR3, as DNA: TGTGCCAGCAGTTTGGGGACAGCCGGTCGGTACTACGAGCAGTACTTC. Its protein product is CASSLGTAGRYYEQYF. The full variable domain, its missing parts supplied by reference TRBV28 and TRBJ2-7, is DVKVTQSSRYLVKRTGEKVFLECVQDMDHENMFWYRQDPGLGLRLIYFSYDVKMKEKGDIPEGYSVSREKKERFSLILESASTNQTSMYLCASSLGTAGRYYEQYFGPGTRLTVT.

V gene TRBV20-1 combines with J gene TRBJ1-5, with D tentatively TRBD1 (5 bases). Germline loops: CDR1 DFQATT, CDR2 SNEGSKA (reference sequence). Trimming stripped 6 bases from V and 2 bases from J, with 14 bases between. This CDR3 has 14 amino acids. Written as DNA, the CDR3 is TGCAGTGCGGTGGGGACCTTGGGCAATCAGCCCCAGCATTTT. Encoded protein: CSAVGTLGNQPQHF.

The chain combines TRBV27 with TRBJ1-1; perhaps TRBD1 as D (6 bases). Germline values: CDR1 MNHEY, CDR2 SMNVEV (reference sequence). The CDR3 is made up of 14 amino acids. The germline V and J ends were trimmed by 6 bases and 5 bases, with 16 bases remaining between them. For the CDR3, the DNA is TGTGCCAGCAGGCACCAGGAGGGGGGTACTGAAGCTTTCTTT. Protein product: CASRHQEGGTEAFF.

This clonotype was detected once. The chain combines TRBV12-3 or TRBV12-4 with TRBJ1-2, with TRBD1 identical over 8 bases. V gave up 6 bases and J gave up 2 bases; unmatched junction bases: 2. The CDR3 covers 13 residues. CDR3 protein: CASRTGANYGYTF. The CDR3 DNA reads TGTGCCAGCAGGACAGGGGCAAACTATGGCTACACCTTC.

CDR3 residues: CASSSAASSYEQYF. The CDR3 coding sequence is TGTGCCAGTAGTTCGGCGGCAAGCTCCTACGAGCAGTACTTC. The V call is TRBV19, the J call TRBJ2-7, with unresolved D. The length of the CDR3 is 14 residues. The germline V gene encodes CDR1 LNHDA and CDR2 SQIVND (reference sequence). V was cut by 5 bases and J by 0 bases, with 11 bases left in between.

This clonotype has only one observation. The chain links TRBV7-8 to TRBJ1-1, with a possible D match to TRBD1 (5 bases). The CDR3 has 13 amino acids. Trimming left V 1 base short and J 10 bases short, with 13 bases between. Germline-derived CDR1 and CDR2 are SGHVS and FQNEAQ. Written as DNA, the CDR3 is TGTGCCAGCAGCTTAGGACATCTTCAGGGAGCTTTCTTT. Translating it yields CASSLGHLQGAFF.